One and the same sample provided the 7 T cell receptor beta chains below, sequenced in a study of cytomegalovirus exposure and HLA in healthy donors. The PCR was carried out with 60 Vbeta primers and 13 Jbeta primers. Produced via immunoSEQ multiplex PCR; TCRdb's table is partial and in-frame only. In all, the sample yields 200,000 or so clones. Sequencing was done on a sample of PBMCs. These TCRs come from a boy between 10 and 17 years old in good health and CMV-seronegative.

The chain uses TRBV28 and TRBJ2-7; 7 bases are a match to TRBD2. The CDR3 contains 16 residues. Per germline, CDR1 MDHEN and CDR2 SYDVKM. V lost 6 bases to trimming and J lost 3 bases; unmatched junction nucleotides: 14. The DNA for the CDR3 is TGTGCCAGCAGCTACAGAGTGGGGGGGGGAGACTACGAGCAGTACTTC. Translation gives CASSYRVGGGDYEQYF.

The genes are TRBV19 and TRBJ1-2, with 9 bases that match TRBD1. Trimming took 9 bases from V and 8 from J; bases not matched to a gene: 7. The CDR3 runs 12 residues. The V gene's germline CDR1 is LNHDA and CDR2 SQIVND (reference sequence). The CDR3 DNA follows: TGTGCCAGCACAGGGGGCGCGGAAGGCTACACCTTC. Its translation is CASTGGAEGYTF. The entire variable domain, with the rest obtained from reference TRBV19 and TRBJ1-2, is as follows: DGGITQSPKYLFRKEGQNVTLSCEQNLNHDAMYWYRQDPGQGLRLIYYSQIVNDFQKGDIAEGYSVSREKKESFPLTVTSAQKNPTAFYLCASTGGAEGYTFGSGTRLTVV.

The chain employs TRBV13 and TRBJ1-1; D is possibly TRBD1 (6 bases). Trimming took off 5 bases at V and 0 bases at J, with 16 bases between the two ends. Germline V gene data show CDR1 as PRHDT and CDR2 as FYEKMQ (reference sequence). CDR3 size: 16 residues. CDR3 bases: TGTGCCAGCAGCCACCGGACAGTCCCAATGAACACTGAAGCTTTCTTT. Its translation: CASSHRTVPMNTEAFF.

The chain uses TRBV19 and TRBJ2-1; D may be TRBD2 (5 bases). Germline V gives CDR1 LNHDA, CDR2 SQIVND (reference sequence). Trimming left V 10 bases short and J 4 bases short, with 11 bases between. This CDR3 is 12 amino acids long. The CDR3 here is CATRPGYNEQFF. CDR3 nucleotides: TGTGCCACAAGACCGGGATACAATGAGCAGTTCTTC.

Points on this clone: An end of the junction does not agree with germline; a read error may underlie this. V and J are TRBV7-7 and TRBJ2-2, with a tentative D call TRBD1 (6 bases). This CDR3 contains 13 residues. CDR1 and CDR2 (germline): SSHAT, FNYEAQ (reference sequence). The chain's CDR3 is CASSLDRTGELFF. The CDR3 nucleotides read TGTGCTAGCAGCTTAGACAGGACCGGGGAGCTGTTTTTT.

The chain carries TRBV30 and TRBJ1-1; tentative D call: TRBD1 (5 bases). Germline V CDR1 and CDR2: GTSNPN, SVGIG (reference sequence). The CDR3 is 12 amino acids. The V and J ends lost 8 bases and 1 base respectively, with 11 bases between them. This chain's CDR3 is CAHATGNTEAFF. In nucleotides, the CDR3 is TGTGCCCACGCAACAGGGAACACTGAAGCTTTCTTT.

The chain has TRBV6-5 and TRBJ1-1; no clear D. Trimming left V 4 bases short and J 6 bases short, with 12 bases between. The CDR3 sequence is 13 residues long. CDR1 MNHEY and CDR2 SVGAGI come from the germline V gene. CDR3 loop: CASSSNRAAEAFF. The CDR3 coding sequence is TGTGCCAGCAGTTCTAACCGTGCGGCTGAAGCTTTCTTT.